The 27 T cell receptor beta chains listed next were all sequenced from one sample in a study of response to subunit inactivated influenza vaccine. Each CDR3 protein is one row after TCRdb ran MiXCR on the RT-PCR reads. The sample has around 150,000 distinct CDR3 sequences, roughly 10% seen once. The sample was non-naive T cells sorted from PBMCs, taken roughly 46 days after vaccination. These receptors were collected from a man aged 45-65 years who received an inactivated influenza vaccine.

This clonotype appeared a few times. The rearrangement links TRBV20-1 to TRBJ2-6, with unresolved D. The CDR3 covers 14 residues. Trimming removed 3 bases at V and 2 bases at J, with 8 bases between. The V gene's germline CDR1 is DFQATT and CDR2 SNEGSKA (reference sequence). The DNA for the CDR3 is TGCAGTGCTAGCGACCACGCTGGGGCCAACGTCCTGACTTTC. Protein sequence: CSASDHAGANVLTF.

This rearrangement joins TRBV12-3 or TRBV12-4 to TRBJ2-6; tentative D call: TRBD1 (6 bases). The CDR3 sequence is 19 residues long. Between the trimmed V and J ends, which lost 6 bases and 5 bases, there was a span of 26 bases. Here the CDR3 reads CASSFPLNLGQSWANVLTF. CDR3 coding DNA: TGTGCCAGCAGCTTCCCCCTAAACCTTGGACAGTCGTGGGCCAACGTCCTGACTTTC.

About this clonotype: Lacking the conserved final phenylalanine or tryptophan, this CDR3 likely reflects a read error. This chain connects TRBV9 to TRBJ2-5, with 8 bases identical to TRBD2. In germline, CDR1 is SGDLS, CDR2 YYNGEE. The CDR3 extends over 15 amino acids. The V segment lost 0 bases and the J segment 2 bases; nucleotides outside the gene matches: 3. The CDR3 sequence: CASSVDSGGQETQYY. The CDR3 DNA reads as TGTGCCAGCAGCGTAGACAGCGGGGGACAAGAGACCCAGTACTAC.

This clonotype was seen at least ten times. This chain links TRBV7-2 with TRBJ2-5; D is unclear. CDR1 and CDR2 (germline): SGHTA, FQGNSA. V was trimmed by 7 bases and J by 0 bases, leaving 12 bases between them. This CDR3 region has 14 residues. The CDR3 DNA reads TGTGCCAGCAAAAAGGCAGTGTACCAAGAGACCCAGTACTTC. Translated: CASKKAVYQETQYF.

This clonotype was picked up many times. The rearrangement joins TRBV4-1 to TRBJ2-5, with 10 bases lining up with TRBD1. This CDR3 region has 15 residues. J lost 3 bases, V lost 0 bases, and 1 base had no gene match. CDR1 and CDR2 (germline): MGHRA, YSYEKL. CDR3 nucleotide sequence: TGCGCCAGCAGCCAAGATGGACAGGGGGAAGAGACCCAGTACTTC. Translating it yields CASSQDGQGEETQYF.

V gene TRBV11-1 combines with J gene TRBJ2-1; no definite D call. The germline CDR1 and CDR2 sequences are SGHAT and FQDESV (reference sequence). The ends were cut back, 6 bases at V and 2 bases at J, with 14 bases in the middle. This CDR3 has 15 amino acids. The CDR3 coding sequence is TGTGCCAGCAGAAGGCAGAGTAACCCCTACAATGAGCAGTTCTTC. Its translation is CASRRQSNPYNEQFF.

There are a few counts of this clonotype. The chain couples TRBV2 to TRBJ2-1, with D possibly being TRBD1 or TRBD2 (7 bases each). The CDR3 contains 15 residues. Trimming stripped 6 bases from V and 2 bases from J, with 14 bases between. CDR1 and CDR2 (germline): SNHLY, FYNNEI. Here the CDR3 DNA reads TGTGCCAGCAGCGCAGGGGGGGGCGCCTACAATGAGCAGTTCTTC. Translating it yields CASSAGGGAYNEQFF.

The rearrangement uses TRBV7-9 and TRBJ1-1; a possible D gene is TRBD1 (6 bases). The ends were cut back, 11 bases at V and 6 bases at J, with 16 bases in the middle. Germline CDR1 SEHNR, CDR2 FQNEAQ (reference sequence). The CDR3 has 12 amino acids. This chain's CDR3 is CAGGTSWAEAFF. The CDR3 nucleotides read TGTGCCGGCGGGACATCTTGGGCTGAAGCTTTCTTT.

The chain has TRBV20-1 and TRBJ1-2, with 7 bases matching TRBD1. Germline V gene sequence: CDR1 DFQATT, CDR2 SNEGSKA (reference sequence). The CDR3 is 17 residues long. V gave up 0 bases and J gave up 5 bases; unmatched junction bases: 15. Written as DNA, the CDR3 is TGCAGTGCTAGAGATCTACGGTCCCCGGGACAGTTATATGGCTACACCTTC. Translation: CSARDLRSPGQLYGYTF.

This clonotype was seen only a few times. This chain connects TRBV6-7 to TRBJ2-5; 10 nucleotides match TRBD2. TRBV6-7 is classed as an ORF, of uncertain function. After removal of 9 bases from V and 4 bases from J, the junction contained 23 bases not matched to a gene. The CDR3 has 19 residues. CDR3 sequence reads: CARDSGGNPGETTPETQYF. The CDR3 coding sequence is TGTGCCAGAGATAGCGGGGGGAACCCCGGAGAGACTACACCAGAGACCCAGTACTTC.

There are a few counts of this clonotype. The V call is TRBV6-5, the J call TRBJ1-5, with D uncertain. The germline V and J ends were trimmed by 4 bases and 3 bases, with 10 bases remaining between them. The CDR3 is made up of 14 amino acids. CDR1 MNHEY and CDR2 SVGAGI come from the germline V gene. The CDR3 loop is CASSSRSNNQPQHF. The DNA of the CDR3 is TGTGCCAGCAGTTCTCGGAGTAACAATCAGCCCCAGCATTTT.

This clonotype was detected only a few times. The chain links TRBV5-1 to TRBJ2-5; a weak D match, TRBD2 (5 bases). The length of the CDR3 is 12 residues. Deletions cut 2 bases from V and 4 bases from J, with 6 bases between. The germline CDR1 and CDR2 sequences are SGHRS and YFSETQ. The CDR3 reads CASSFEGETQYF. The CDR3 coding sequence is TGCGCCAGCAGCTTTGAGGGAGAGACCCAGTACTTC.

The chain combines TRBV24-1 with TRBJ2-3, with 9 bases fitting TRBD1. The V gene's germline CDR1 is KGHDR and CDR2 SFDVKD. The CDR3 is made up of 16 amino acids. V was clipped by 3 bases and J by 4 bases; unmatched bases: 7. The DNA of the CDR3 is TGTGCCACCAGTGATCCGCGGGGACAGGGTGCAGATACGCAGTATTTT. This gives the protein CATSDPRGQGADTQYF.

This clonotype was seen only once. Given a much more abundant clone one base away, this may be a read error. This is likely a read error, given that the CDR3 carries no conserved phenylalanine or tryptophan at its end. The chain combines TRBV29-1 with TRBJ2-7, with 11 bases lining up with TRBD2. The V gene's germline CDR1 is SQVTM and CDR2 ANQGSEA. The J segment lost 3 bases and the V segment lost 4 bases, leaving 2 bases of the junction unmatched. The CDR3 has 13 residues. CDR3 nucleotide sequence: TGCAGCGTTGCCGGGACTAGCGGCTACGAGCAGTACTTG. Protein sequence: CSVAGTSGYEQYL.

This clonotype has a count of ten or more. The chain links TRBV5-1 to TRBJ2-2, with unresolved D. Germline V gives CDR1 SGHRS, CDR2 YFSETQ. The CDR3 is 17 amino acids. V lost 1 base and J lost 3, with 16 bases in between. CDR3: CASSLSVTGGDTGELFF. CDR3 nucleotides: TGCGCCAGCAGCTTGTCGGTGACGGGCGGAGACACCGGGGAGCTGTTTTTT. Combining the CDR3 with reference TRBV5-1 and TRBJ2-2 gives the whole variable domain KAGVTQTPRYLIKTRGQQVTLSCSPISGHRSVSWYQQTPGQGLQFLFEYFSETQRNKGNFPGRFSGRQFSNSRSEMNVSTLELGDSALYLCASSLSVTGGDTGELFFGEGSRLTVL.

This clonotype was seen more than once but under ten times. The chain combines TRBV3-1 with TRBJ2-1; TRBD2 aligns across 7 bases. Trimming took 1 base from V and 7 from J; bases not matched to a gene: 10. Germline-derived CDR1 and CDR2 are LGHDT and YNNKEL (reference sequence). The CDR3 runs 16 residues. The CDR3 sequence: CASSQAVGGPGNEQFF. CDR3 nucleotides: TGTGCCAGCAGCCAAGCGGTGGGAGGGCCGGGGAATGAGCAGTTCTTC.

The chain combines TRBV7-2 with TRBJ1-2, with 7 bases that match TRBD1. V was pared by 5 bases and J by 4 bases, with 7 bases of the junction left unmatched. The V gene's germline CDR1 is SGHTA and CDR2 FQGNSA. The CDR3 runs 14 residues. CDR3 sequence reads: CASSVPGQSYGYTF. DNA for the CDR3: TGTGCCAGCAGCGTACCGGGACAGAGCTATGGCTACACCTTC.

This clonotype was counted between two and nine times. The V gene is TRBV2, the J gene TRBJ2-3, with D unresolved. With 7 bases removed from V and 5 bases from J, the gap between germline ends came to 7 bases. In germline, CDR1 is SNHLY, CDR2 FYNNEI. The length of the CDR3 is 11 residues. The CDR3 DNA sequence: TGTGCCAGCACACAGCGAGATACGCAGTATTTT. It translates to CASTQRDTQYF.

The chain carries TRBV7-9 and TRBJ2-1; no reliable D call. V gave up 3 bases and J gave up 6 bases, with 15 bases separating them. Germline V CDR1 and CDR2: SEHNR, FQNEAQ (reference sequence). This CDR3 has 15 amino acids. The CDR3 is CASSLGTMRSNEQFF. The CDR3 nucleotides read TGTGCCAGCAGCTTGGGCACAATGAGGAGCAATGAGCAGTTCTTC.

This clonotype has a count of ten or more. This chain uses TRBV5-1 with TRBJ1-1, with 9 bases identical to TRBD1. With 1 base clipped from V and 3 bases from J, the junction kept 4 bases outside the gene matches. Germline assignment: CDR1 SGHRS and CDR2 YFSETQ. CDR3 length: 15 amino acids. The CDR3 coding sequence is TGCGCCAGCAGCTTGAAGGGACAGGGCGACACTGAAGCTTTCTTT. Its protein is CASSLKGQGDTEAFF.

Points on this clonotype: Being one base from a much bigger clone, this may be a read error. The V and J genes are TRBV7-8 and TRBJ2-7; D call uncertain. The germline CDR1 and CDR2 sequences are SGHVS and FQNEAQ. The length of the CDR3 is 12 residues. Deletions cut 5 bases from V and 7 bases from J, with 12 bases between. The CDR3 protein is CASSSWVGEQYF. The CDR3 DNA sequence: TGTGCCAGCAGCAGCTGGGTTGGGGAGCAGTACTTC.

The sample holds a few counts of this clonotype. The rearrangement uses TRBV7-2 and TRBJ1-2, with TRBD1 matching over 7 bases. The ends lost 2 bases at V and 2 bases at J; junction bases unmatched: 11. CDR3 length equals 17 residues. Per germline, CDR1 SGHTA and CDR2 FQGNSA. DNA for the CDR3: TGTGCCAGCAGCTTACGGGACAGCAACCTCATAAACTATGGCTACACCTTC. It codes for CASSLRDSNLINYGYTF.

Only a few counts were recorded for this clonotype. The V and J genes are TRBV10-3 and TRBJ2-7, with D perhaps matching TRBD1 or TRBD2 (5 bases each). The CDR3 length is 13 residues. Deletions cut 4 bases from V and 3 bases from J, with 10 bases between. The germline V gene has CDR1 ENHRY and CDR2 SYGVKD. The CDR3 region is CAISGRDGYEQYF. CDR3 DNA sequence: TGTGCCATCAGTGGTCGGGACGGCTACGAGCAGTACTTC.

This clonotype was counted only a few times. The chain carries TRBV5-5 and TRBJ2-7; D is undetermined. The CDR3 length is 13 residues. Trimming removed 2 bases from V and 7 bases from J, with 13 bases in between. The V gene's germline CDR1 is SGHKS and CDR2 YYEKEE (reference sequence). CDR3 residues: CASSFGSSTEQYF. The DNA for the CDR3 is TGTGCCAGCAGCTTCGGGTCCTCTACGGAGCAGTACTTC. The whole variable domain, remainder taken from reference TRBV5-5 and TRBJ2-7, is DAGVTQSPTHLIKTRGQQVTLRCSPISGHKSVSWYQQVLGQGPQFIFQYYEKEERGRGNFPDRFSARQFPNYSSELNVNALLLGDSALYLCASSFGSSTEQYFGPGTRLTVT.

This clonotype was counted between two and nine times. The gene calls are TRBV12-3 or TRBV12-4 and TRBJ1-5; D may be TRBD1 (5 bases). Trimming stripped 5 bases from V and 3 bases from J, with 14 bases between. The CDR3 consists of 15 residues. Here the CDR3 DNA reads TGTGCCAGCAGTCCGGGACCTCGGGACAATCAGCCCCAGCATTTT. Translation: CASSPGPRDNQPQHF.

V gene TRBV5-5 combines with J gene TRBJ2-2; TRBD1 aligns across 8 bases. J lost 7 bases, V lost 1 base, and 6 bases had no gene match. The CDR3 is made up of 15 amino acids. CDR1 and CDR2 (germline): SGHKS, YYEKEE (reference sequence). The CDR3 sequence: CASSLRTGFSGELFF. The CDR3 DNA is TGTGCCAGCAGCTTGAGGACAGGGTTTAGCGGGGAGCTGTTTTTT.

The J gene is TRBJ2-3, the V gene TRBV3-1; 13 nucleotides line up with TRBD2. The V gene end was trimmed by 5 bases and the J gene end by 4 bases; junction bases not matched to a gene: 6. The CDR3 length is 16 residues. Germline V gene lookup returns CDR1 LGHDT and CDR2 YNNKEL (reference sequence). For the CDR3, the DNA is TGTGCCAGCAGCGAAAGGACTAGCGGGAGCTCAGATACGCAGTATTTT. It codes for CASSERTSGSSDTQYF.